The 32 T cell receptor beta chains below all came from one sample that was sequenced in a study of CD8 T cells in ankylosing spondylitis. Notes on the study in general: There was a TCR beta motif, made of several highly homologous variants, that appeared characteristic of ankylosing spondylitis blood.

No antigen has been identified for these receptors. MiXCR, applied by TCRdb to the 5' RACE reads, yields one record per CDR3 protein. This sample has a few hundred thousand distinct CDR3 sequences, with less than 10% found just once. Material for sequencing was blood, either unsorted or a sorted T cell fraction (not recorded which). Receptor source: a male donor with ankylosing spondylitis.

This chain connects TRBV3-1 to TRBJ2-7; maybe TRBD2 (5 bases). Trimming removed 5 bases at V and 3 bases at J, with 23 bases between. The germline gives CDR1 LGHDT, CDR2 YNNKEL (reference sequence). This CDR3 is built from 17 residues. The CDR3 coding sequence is TGTGCCAGCAGCACACACTTCCTCGACGAGCGGATCTACGAGCAGTACTTC. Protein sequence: CASSTHFLDERIYEQYF.

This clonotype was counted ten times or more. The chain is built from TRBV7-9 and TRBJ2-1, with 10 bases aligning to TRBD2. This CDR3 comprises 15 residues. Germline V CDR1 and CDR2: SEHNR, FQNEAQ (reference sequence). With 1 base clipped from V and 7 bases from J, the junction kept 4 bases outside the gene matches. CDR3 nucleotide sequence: TGTGCCAGCAGCTTAGTCCTAGCGGGAGAGAATGAGCAGTTCTTC. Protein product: CASSLVLAGENEQFF.

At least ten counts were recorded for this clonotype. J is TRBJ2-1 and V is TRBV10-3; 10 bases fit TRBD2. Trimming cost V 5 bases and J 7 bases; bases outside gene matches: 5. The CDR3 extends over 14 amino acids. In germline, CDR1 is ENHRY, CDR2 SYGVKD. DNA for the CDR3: TGTGCCATCAGTCAGCGGGAGGGCCTGAATGAGCAGTTCTTC. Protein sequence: CAISQREGLNEQFF.

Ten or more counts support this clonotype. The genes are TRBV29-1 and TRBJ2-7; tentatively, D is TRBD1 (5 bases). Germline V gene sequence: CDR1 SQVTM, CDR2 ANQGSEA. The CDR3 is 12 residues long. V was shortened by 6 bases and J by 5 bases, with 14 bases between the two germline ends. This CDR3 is CSVHNAGNEQYF. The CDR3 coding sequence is TGCAGCGTCCACAACGCAGGGAACGAGCAGTACTTC.

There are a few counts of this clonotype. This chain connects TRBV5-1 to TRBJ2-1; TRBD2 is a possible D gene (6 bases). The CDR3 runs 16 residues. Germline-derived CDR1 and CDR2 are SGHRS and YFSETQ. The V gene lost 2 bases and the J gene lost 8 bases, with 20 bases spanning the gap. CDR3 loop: CASSFGGASTLDEQFF. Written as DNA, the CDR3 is TGCGCCAGCAGCTTTGGCGGGGCTAGTACGTTGGATGAGCAGTTCTTC. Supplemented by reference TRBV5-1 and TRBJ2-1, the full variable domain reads KAGVTQTPRYLIKTRGQQVTLSCSPISGHRSVSWYQQTPGQGLQFLFEYFSETQRNKGNFPGRFSGRQFSNSRSEMNVSTLELGDSALYLCASSFGGASTLDEQFFGPGTRLTVL.

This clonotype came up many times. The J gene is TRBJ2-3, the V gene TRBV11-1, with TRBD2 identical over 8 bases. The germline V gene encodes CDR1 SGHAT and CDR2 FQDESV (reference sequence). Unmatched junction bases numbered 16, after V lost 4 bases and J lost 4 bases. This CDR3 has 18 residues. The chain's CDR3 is CASSSSFGLAKLSDTQYF. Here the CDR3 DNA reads TGTGCCAGCAGCTCCTCCTTCGGACTAGCAAAGTTATCAGATACGCAGTATTTT.

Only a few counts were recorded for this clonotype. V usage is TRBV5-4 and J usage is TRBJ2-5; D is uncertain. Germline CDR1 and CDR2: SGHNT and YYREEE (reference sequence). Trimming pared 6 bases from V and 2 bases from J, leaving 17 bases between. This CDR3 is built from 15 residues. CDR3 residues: CASKLAGSIQETQYF. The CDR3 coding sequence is TGTGCCAGCAAATTAGCTGGATCAATTCAAGAGACCCAGTACTTC.

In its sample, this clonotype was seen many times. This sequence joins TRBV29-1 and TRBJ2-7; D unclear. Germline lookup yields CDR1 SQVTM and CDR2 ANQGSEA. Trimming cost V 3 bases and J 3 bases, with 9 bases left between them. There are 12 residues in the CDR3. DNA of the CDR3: TGCAGCGTTGACTCGCCGGGCTACGAGCAGTACTTC. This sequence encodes CSVDSPGYEQYF.

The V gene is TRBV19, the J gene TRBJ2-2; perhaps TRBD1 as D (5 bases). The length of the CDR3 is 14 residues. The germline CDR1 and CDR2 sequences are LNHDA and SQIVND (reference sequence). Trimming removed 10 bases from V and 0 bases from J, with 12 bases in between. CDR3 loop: CAISTVPNTGELFF. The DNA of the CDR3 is TGTGCCATCTCGACAGTTCCGAACACCGGGGAGCTGTTTTTT.

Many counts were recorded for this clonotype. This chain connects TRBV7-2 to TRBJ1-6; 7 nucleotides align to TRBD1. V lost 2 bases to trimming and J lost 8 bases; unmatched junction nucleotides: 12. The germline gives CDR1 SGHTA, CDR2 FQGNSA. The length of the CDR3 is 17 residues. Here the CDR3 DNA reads TGTGCCAGCAGCTTAACGACCGCCGGGACAGTCGATTCACCCCTCCACTTT. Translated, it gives CASSLTTAGTVDSPLHF.

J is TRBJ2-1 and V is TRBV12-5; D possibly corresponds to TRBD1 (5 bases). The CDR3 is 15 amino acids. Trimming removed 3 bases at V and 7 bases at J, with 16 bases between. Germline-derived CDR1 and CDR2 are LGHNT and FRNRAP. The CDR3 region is CASGFRQTAMNEQFF. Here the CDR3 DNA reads TGTGCTAGTGGTTTCCGACAGACAGCTATGAATGAGCAGTTCTTC.

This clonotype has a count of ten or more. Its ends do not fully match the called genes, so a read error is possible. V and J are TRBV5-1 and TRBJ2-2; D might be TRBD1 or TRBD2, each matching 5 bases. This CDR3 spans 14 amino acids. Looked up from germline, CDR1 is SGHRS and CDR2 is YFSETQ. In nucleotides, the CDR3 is TGCGCCAGCAGATTGGGGGTAGACACCGGGGAGCTGTTTTTT. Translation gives CASRLGVDTGELFF.

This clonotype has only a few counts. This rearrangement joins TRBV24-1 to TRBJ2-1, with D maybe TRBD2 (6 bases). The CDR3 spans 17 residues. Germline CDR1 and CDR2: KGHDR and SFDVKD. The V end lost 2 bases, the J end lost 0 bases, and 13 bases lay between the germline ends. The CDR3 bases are TGTGCCACCAGTGATTCTCTAGCGACAATCTCCTACAATGAGCAGTTCTTC. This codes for CATSDSLATISYNEQFF.

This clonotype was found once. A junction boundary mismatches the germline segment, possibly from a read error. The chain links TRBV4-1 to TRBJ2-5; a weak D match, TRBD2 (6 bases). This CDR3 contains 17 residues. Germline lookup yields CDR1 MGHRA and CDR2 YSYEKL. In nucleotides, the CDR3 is TGCACCAGCAGCCAAGATTTGCGTTTTAGCGGCCAAGAGACCCAGTACTTC. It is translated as CTSSQDLRFSGQETQYF.

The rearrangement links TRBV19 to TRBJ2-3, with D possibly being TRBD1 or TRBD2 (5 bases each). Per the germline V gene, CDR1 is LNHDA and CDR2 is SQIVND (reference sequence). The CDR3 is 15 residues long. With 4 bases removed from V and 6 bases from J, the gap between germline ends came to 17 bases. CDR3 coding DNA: TGTGCCAGTAGTAGAGAACGGGGACGGTTGGATACGCAGTATTTT. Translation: CASSRERGRLDTQYF.

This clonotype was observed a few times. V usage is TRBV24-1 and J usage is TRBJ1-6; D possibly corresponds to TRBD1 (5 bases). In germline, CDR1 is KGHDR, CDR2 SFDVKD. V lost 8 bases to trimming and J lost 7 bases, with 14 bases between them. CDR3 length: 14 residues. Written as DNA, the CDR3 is TGTGCCACCAAGAGAAGGGACTTGAATTCACCCCTCCACTTT. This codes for CATKRRDLNSPLHF.

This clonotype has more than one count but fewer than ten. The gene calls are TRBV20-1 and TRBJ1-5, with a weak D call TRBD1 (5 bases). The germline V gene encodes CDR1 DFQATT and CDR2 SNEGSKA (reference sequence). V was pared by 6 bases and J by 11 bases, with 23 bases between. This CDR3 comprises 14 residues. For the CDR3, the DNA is TGCAGTGCCGTGGGGGGTCCTCTGAGGTCGGCCCAGCATTTT. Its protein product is CSAVGGPLRSAQHF.

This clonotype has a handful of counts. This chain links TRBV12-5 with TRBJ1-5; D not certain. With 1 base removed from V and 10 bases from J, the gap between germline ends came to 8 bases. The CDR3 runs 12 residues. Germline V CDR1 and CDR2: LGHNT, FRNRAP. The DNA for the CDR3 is TGTGCTAGTGGTTTGGACCCCTTTCCCCAGCATTTT. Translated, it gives CASGLDPFPQHF. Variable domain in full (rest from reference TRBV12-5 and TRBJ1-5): DARVTQTPRHKVTEMGQEVTMRCQPILGHNTVFWYRQTMMQGLELLAYFRNRAPLDDSGMPKDRFSAEMPDATLATLKIQPSEPRDSAVYFCASGLDPFPQHFGDGTRLSIL.

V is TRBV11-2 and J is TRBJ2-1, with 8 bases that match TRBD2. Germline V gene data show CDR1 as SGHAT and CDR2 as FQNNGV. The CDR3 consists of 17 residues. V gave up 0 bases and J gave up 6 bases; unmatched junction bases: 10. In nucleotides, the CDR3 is TGTGCCAGCAGCTTAGAAGGGACGGGAGGGGGTCTCAATGAGCAGTTCTTC. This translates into CASSLEGTGGGLNEQFF.

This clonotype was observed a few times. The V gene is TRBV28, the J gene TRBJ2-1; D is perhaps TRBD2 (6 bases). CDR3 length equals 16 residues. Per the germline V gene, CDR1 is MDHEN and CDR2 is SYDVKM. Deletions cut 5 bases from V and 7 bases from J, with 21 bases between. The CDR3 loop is CASSQTGTLASNEQFF. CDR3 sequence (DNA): TGTGCCAGCAGTCAGACCGGGACTCTGGCTTCTAATGAGCAGTTCTTC.

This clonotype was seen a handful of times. CDR3 nucleotide sequence: TGCGCCAGCAGCCAGAACCACAGGAACACTGAAGCTTTCTTT. This gives the protein CASSQNHRNTEAFF. The chain recombines TRBV4-1 with TRBJ1-1; D unclear. Germline assignment: CDR1 MGHRA and CDR2 YSYEKL. The CDR3 totals 14 residues. V was pared by 3 bases and J by 1 base, with 9 bases between.

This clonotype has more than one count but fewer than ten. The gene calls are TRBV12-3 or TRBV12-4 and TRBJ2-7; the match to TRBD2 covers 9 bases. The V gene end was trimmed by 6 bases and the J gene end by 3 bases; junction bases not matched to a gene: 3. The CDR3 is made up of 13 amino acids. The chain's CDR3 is CASRPSGVYEQYF. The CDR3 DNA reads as TGTGCCAGCAGACCTAGCGGGGTCTACGAGCAGTACTTC.

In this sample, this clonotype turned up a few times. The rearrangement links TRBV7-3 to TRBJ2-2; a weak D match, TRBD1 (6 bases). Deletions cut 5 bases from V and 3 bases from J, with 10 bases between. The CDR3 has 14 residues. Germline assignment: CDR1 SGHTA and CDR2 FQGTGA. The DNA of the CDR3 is TGTGCCAGCAGCATCGGACAGCACACCGGGGAGCTGTTTTTT. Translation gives CASSIGQHTGELFF.

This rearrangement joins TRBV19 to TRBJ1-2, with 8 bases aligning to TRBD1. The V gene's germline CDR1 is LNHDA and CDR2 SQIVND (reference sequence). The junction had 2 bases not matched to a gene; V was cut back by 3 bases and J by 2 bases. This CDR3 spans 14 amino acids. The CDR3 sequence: CASSIRTGNYGYTF. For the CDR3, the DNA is TGTGCCAGTAGTATCCGGACAGGGAACTATGGCTACACCTTC.

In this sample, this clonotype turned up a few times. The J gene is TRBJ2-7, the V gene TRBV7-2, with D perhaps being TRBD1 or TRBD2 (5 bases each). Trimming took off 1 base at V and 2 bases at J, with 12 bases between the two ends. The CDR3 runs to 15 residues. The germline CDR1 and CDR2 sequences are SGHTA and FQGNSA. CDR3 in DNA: TGTGCCAGCAGCTTAGTAAGGGACCTCACCTACGAGCAGTACTTC. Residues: CASSLVRDLTYEQYF.

CDR3 coding DNA: TGTGCCAGCAGCTGGAGGCCAGATCCCACAGATACGCAGTATTTT. It encodes CASSWRPDPTDTQYF. The J gene is TRBJ2-3, the V gene TRBV7-3, with D maybe TRBD2 (5 bases). Germline V gene data show CDR1 as SGHTA and CDR2 as FQGTGA. Trimming cost V 4 bases and J 2 bases, with 13 bases left between them. This CDR3 spans 15 amino acids.

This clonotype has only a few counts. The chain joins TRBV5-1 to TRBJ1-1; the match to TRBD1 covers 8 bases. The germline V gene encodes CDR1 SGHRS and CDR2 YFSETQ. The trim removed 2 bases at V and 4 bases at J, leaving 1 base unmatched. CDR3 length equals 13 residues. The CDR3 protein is CASSFGQGTEAFF. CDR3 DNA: TGCGCCAGCAGCTTCGGACAGGGCACTGAAGCTTTCTTT.

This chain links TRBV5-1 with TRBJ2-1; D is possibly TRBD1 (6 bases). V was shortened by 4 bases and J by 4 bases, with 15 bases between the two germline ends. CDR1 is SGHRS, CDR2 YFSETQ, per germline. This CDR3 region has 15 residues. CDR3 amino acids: CASSIGIQGYNEQFF. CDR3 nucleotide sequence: TGCGCCAGCAGCATAGGGATACAGGGTTACAATGAGCAGTTCTTC.

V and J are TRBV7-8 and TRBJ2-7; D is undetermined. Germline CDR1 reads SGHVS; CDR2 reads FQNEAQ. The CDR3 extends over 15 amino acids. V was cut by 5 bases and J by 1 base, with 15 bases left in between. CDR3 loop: CASSPRGRFSYEQYF. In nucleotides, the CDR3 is TGTGCCAGCAGCCCCCGTGGACGTTTTTCCTACGAGCAGTACTTC.

The CDR3 is CASSHRTLGVGYTF. The CDR3 coding sequence is TGTGCCAGCAGCCATCGGACCCTGGGGGTCGGCTACACCTTC. The chain carries TRBV4-2 and TRBJ1-2, with a weak D call TRBD1 (5 bases). Germline V CDR1 and CDR2: LGHNA, YNFKEQ. Trimming took off 3 bases at V and 8 bases at J, with 16 bases between the two ends. The CDR3 length is 14 residues.

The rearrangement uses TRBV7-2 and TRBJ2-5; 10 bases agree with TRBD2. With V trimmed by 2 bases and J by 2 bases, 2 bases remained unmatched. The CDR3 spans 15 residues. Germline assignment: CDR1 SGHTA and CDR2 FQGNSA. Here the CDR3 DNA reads TGTGCCAGCAGCTTAACTAGCGGGGATCAAGAGACCCAGTACTTC. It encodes CASSLTSGDQETQYF.

Here the CDR3 DNA reads TGCGCCAGCAGCTTGACCTTTGGTATACAGATGAACACTGAAGCTTTCTTT. Protein: CASSLTFGIQMNTEAFF. The chain has TRBV5-1 and TRBJ1-1; D call uncertain. This CDR3 has 17 residues. Germline V gives CDR1 SGHRS, CDR2 YFSETQ. The V end was cut by 1 base, the J end by 0 bases, with 16 bases between.